What follows are 25 T cell receptor beta chains derived from one specimen sequenced in a study of cytomegalovirus exposure and HLA in healthy donors. This PCR relied on a set of 60 Vbeta primers and 13 Jbeta primers. Sequencing was performed with immunoSEQ multiplex PCR; in TCRdb, only in-frame clones are kept and a portion is missing. This table holds over 150,000 clones, approximately 80% found once. The material sequenced was PBMCs. Receptors originate from a woman aged 40 to 49 in good health and CMV-seropositive.

V usage is TRBV7-2 and J usage is TRBJ2-5; 8 bases agree with TRBD1. CDR3 length equals 14 residues. V lost 10 bases, J lost 5 bases, and 12 bases stayed unmatched. Germline CDR1 is SGHTA and CDR2 is FQGNSA. CDR3: CAIRAGGAGETQYF. The CDR3, as DNA: TGTGCCATTCGTGCAGGGGGCGCGGGGGAGACCCAGTACTTC. The whole variable domain, remainder taken from reference TRBV7-2 and TRBJ2-5, is GAGVSQSPSNKVTEKGKDVELRCDPISGHTALYWYRQSLGQGLEFLIYFQGNSAPDKSGLPSDRFSAERTGGSVSTLTIQRTQQEDSAVYLCAIRAGGAGETQYFGPGTRLLVL.

This chain links TRBV6-5 with TRBJ1-5, with D maybe TRBD1 (6 bases). Germline V CDR1 and CDR2: MNHEY, SVGAGI. The CDR3 is 13 residues long. Trimming stripped 5 bases from V and 9 bases from J, with 14 bases between. CDR3 region: CASSEGGGRPQHF. For the CDR3, the DNA is TGTGCCAGCAGTGAGGGCGGGGGGCGGCCCCAGCATTTT.

Points on this clone: Other DNA sequences of this sample code for an identical CDR3. The chain joins TRBV5-1 to TRBJ1-2; a weak D match, TRBD1 (6 bases). V lost 4 bases, J lost 3 bases, and 16 bases lay in between. This CDR3 comprises 15 residues. The V gene's germline CDR1 is SGHRS and CDR2 YFSETQ. CDR3 amino acids: CASSDGQFTYYGYTF. The CDR3 bases are TGCGCCAGCAGCGATGGACAGTTCACCTACTATGGCTACACCTTC.

This clone was detected a few times. The chain uses TRBV27 and TRBJ2-1; 7 nucleotides line up with TRBD1. The CDR3 contains 12 residues. V lost 6 bases to trimming and J lost 7 bases; unmatched junction nucleotides: 3. Germline assignment: CDR1 MNHEY and CDR2 SMNVEV (reference sequence). CDR3 nucleotide sequence: TGTGCCAGCAGCCACAGGGGTAATGAGCAGTTCTTC. It is translated as CASSHRGNEQFF.

The V gene is TRBV5-6, the J gene TRBJ1-1; 8 bases line up with TRBD1. J lost 2 bases, V lost 6 bases, and 6 bases had no gene match. The V gene's germline CDR1 is SGHDT and CDR2 YYEEEE. The CDR3 totals 14 residues. The CDR3 DNA reads as TGTGCCAGCAACGTCAGGGGGCTTAACACTGAAGCTTTCTTT. Translating gives CASNVRGLNTEAFF. The variable domain in full, with the rest retrieved from reference TRBV5-6 and TRBJ1-1, is DAGVTQSPTHLIKTRGQQVTLRCSPKSGHDTVSWYQQALGQGPQFIFQYYEEEERQRGNFPDRFSGHQFPNYSSELNVNALLLGDSALYLCASNVRGLNTEAFFGQGTRLTVV.

The chain joins TRBV28 to TRBJ1-2, with unresolved D. The V end lost 0 bases, the J end lost 3 bases, and 5 bases lay between the germline ends. Germline V gene lookup returns CDR1 MDHEN and CDR2 SYDVKM. The CDR3 extends over 13 amino acids. The CDR3 protein is CASSLWADYGYTF. The CDR3 nucleotides are TGTGCCAGCAGTTTATGGGCCGACTATGGCTACACCTTC.

The CDR3 DNA reads as TGTGCCAGCTCACCGGACAGGCAGCCCGGCGAGCAGTACTTC. This translates into CASSPDRQPGEQYF. V and J are TRBV18 and TRBJ2-7, with TRBD1 matching over 7 bases. J was trimmed by 6 bases and V by 3 bases; bases with no gene match: 8. Germline V CDR1 and CDR2: KGHSH, LQKENI. This CDR3 is 14 amino acids long. Full variable domain (rest looked up from reference TRBV18 and TRBJ2-7): NAGVMQNPRHLVRRRGQEARLRCSPMKGHSHVYWYRQLPEEGLKFMVYLQKENIIDESGMPKERFSAEFPKEGPSILRIQQVVRGDSAAYFCASSPDRQPGEQYFGPGTRLTVT.

The chain employs TRBV5-4 and TRBJ1-1; the match to TRBD1 covers 9 bases. Germline V CDR1 and CDR2: SGHNT, YYREEE (reference sequence). Trimming at V came to 3 bases and at J to 0 bases, leaving 12 bases not matched to a gene. The CDR3 sequence is 18 residues long. The CDR3 loop reads CASSSSGQGARLNTEAFF. As DNA, the CDR3 is TGTGCCAGCAGCTCCTCGGGACAGGGCGCGCGTCTGAACACTGAAGCTTTCTTT.

This clone has a handful of counts. The J gene is TRBJ1-5, the V gene TRBV6-1, with 12 positions matching TRBD1. V lost 7 bases and J lost 4; bases outside the gene matches: 5. The CDR3 loop spans 15 amino acids. Germline V gives CDR1 MNHNS, CDR2 SASEGT. CDR3 nucleotide sequence: TGTGCCAGCATTGGGACAGGGGGCCGTAATCAGCCCCAGCATTTT. Encoded protein: CASIGTGGRNQPQHF.

The J gene is TRBJ1-4, the V gene TRBV4-2; D not resolved. This CDR3 has 18 amino acids. Trimming left V 3 bases short and J 0 bases short, with 17 bases between. The germline CDR1 and CDR2 sequences are LGHNA and YNFKEQ. CDR3 amino acids: CASSQRGDLLTTNEKLFF. Here the CDR3 DNA reads TGTGCCAGCAGCCAGCGCGGCGACCTCCTCACAACTAATGAAAAACTGTTTTTT.

This chain connects TRBV2 to TRBJ2-7; 15 bases are shared with TRBD2. The CDR3 loop spans 16 amino acids. J lost 12 bases, V lost 4 bases, and 13 bases had no gene match. Germline V gene data show CDR1 as SNHLY and CDR2 as FYNNEI. The CDR3 DNA is TGTGCCAGCAGTGCCGGGACTAGCGGGGGGCGGGACGAGTGGTACTTC. Protein sequence: CASSAGTSGGRDEWYF.

J is TRBJ1-5 and V is TRBV19; 8 nucleotides align to TRBD1. The V segment lost 3 bases and the J segment 2 bases; nucleotides outside the gene matches: 12. Germline values: CDR1 LNHDA, CDR2 SQIVND (reference sequence). The CDR3 is 18 residues long. For the CDR3, the DNA is TGTGCCAGTAGTATTTTTAACCGACAGGGGATCGGCAATCAGCCCCAGCATTTT. It yields the protein CASSIFNRQGIGNQPQHF.

The V call is TRBV7-9, the J call TRBJ1-2; weak D call: TRBD1 (5 bases). The CDR3 loop spans 15 amino acids. Trimming pared 5 bases from V and 0 bases from J, leaving 13 bases between. Germline V gives CDR1 SEHNR, CDR2 FQNEAQ (reference sequence). In nucleotides, the CDR3 is TGTGCCAGCAGCGCGGGGGGAGAAACTAACTATGGCTACACCTTC. It is translated as CASSAGGETNYGYTF.

V and J are TRBV28 and TRBJ2-7; TRBD2 aligns across 7 bases. V lost 3 bases to trimming and J lost 5 bases; unmatched junction nucleotides: 7. This CDR3 comprises 14 residues. Germline CDR1 is MDHEN and CDR2 is SYDVKM. CDR3 DNA: TGTGCCAGCAGTTTCCATGGGACTAAAAACGAGCAGTACTTC. This gives the protein CASSFHGTKNEQYF.

The CDR3 loop reads CAWSLGLANQETQYF. The CDR3 nucleotides are TGTGCCTGGAGTCTGGGACTAGCGAACCAAGAGACCCAGTACTTC. The chain joins TRBV30 to TRBJ2-5; 10 bases agree with TRBD2. The CDR3 sequence is 15 residues long. Trimming at V came to 2 bases and at J to 0 bases, leaving 3 bases not matched to a gene. Looked up from germline, CDR1 is GTSNPN and CDR2 is SVGIG (reference sequence).

Only a few counts were recorded for this clone. The J gene is TRBJ1-5, the V gene TRBV30; D ambiguous. The CDR3 totals 18 residues. V lost 5 bases, J lost 2 bases, and 25 bases lay in between. Germline CDR1 GTSNPN, CDR2 SVGIG (reference sequence). The CDR3 sequence: CAWSSYISGGQGNQPQHF. Here the CDR3 DNA reads TGTGCCTGGTCCTCTTATATATCAGGAGGCCAGGGCAATCAGCCCCAGCATTTT. Complete variable domain (other parts from reference TRBV30 and TRBJ1-5): SQTIHQWPATLVQPVGSPLSLECTVEGTSNPNLYWYRQAAGRGLQLLFYSVGIGQISSEVPQNLSASRPQDRQFILSSKKLLLSDSGFYLCAWSSYISGGQGNQPQHFGDGTRLSIL.

V and J are TRBV11-3 and TRBJ1-2, with D hard to call. CDR1 and CDR2 (germline): SGHNT, YENEEA. The CDR3 runs 12 residues. The ends were cut back, 3 bases at V and 7 bases at J, with 9 bases in the middle. The CDR3 region is CASSFGVGGYTF. The CDR3 DNA is TGTGCCAGCAGCTTCGGAGTTGGTGGCTACACCTTC.

The chain recombines TRBV2 with TRBJ1-2, with 8 positions matching TRBD1. The CDR3 runs to 13 residues. Germline loops: CDR1 SNHLY, CDR2 FYNNEI. Germline trimming cut 6 bases from V and 8 bases from J; bases unmatched to any gene: 8. The DNA of the CDR3 is TGTGCCAGCAGGGAGGACAGGGCGGCGGGCTACACCTTC. Amino acid sequence: CASREDRAAGYTF.

The chain couples TRBV7-9 to TRBJ1-5; a possible D gene is TRBD1 (5 bases). Germline V gene sequence: CDR1 SEHNR, CDR2 FQNEAQ (reference sequence). V gave up 1 base and J gave up 2 bases, with 15 bases separating them. This CDR3 spans 17 amino acids. CDR3 DNA sequence: TGTGCCAGCAGCTTAGGTTCAGGGATAGCGGGCAATCAGCCCCAGCATTTT. Amino acids: CASSLGSGIAGNQPQHF.

The chain uses TRBV11-2 and TRBJ2-5; TRBD2 aligns across 9 bases. CDR3 length: 18 residues. V gave up 0 bases and J gave up 2 bases; unmatched junction bases: 10. CDR1 is SGHAT and CDR2 is FQNNGV in the germline V gene. CDR3 bases: TGTGCCAGCAGCTTAGATGTGGTTCCAGCGGGGGGACAAGAGACCCAGTACTTC. This translates into CASSLDVVPAGGQETQYF.

V and J are TRBV5-4 and TRBJ1-1, with TRBD1 identical over 10 bases. The germline CDR1 and CDR2 sequences are SGHNT and YYREEE (reference sequence). V lost 5 bases, J lost 6 bases, and 7 bases stayed unmatched. The length of the CDR3 is 14 residues. The CDR3 sequence is CASSSGTGASEAFF. The CDR3, as DNA: TGTGCCAGCAGTTCCGGGACAGGGGCTTCTGAAGCTTTCTTT.

V gene TRBV7-2 combines with J gene TRBJ1-1; D gene uncertain. The CDR3 has 16 residues. V was cut by 3 bases and J by 0 bases, with 14 bases left in between. The germline gives CDR1 SGHTA, CDR2 FQGNSA. As DNA, the CDR3 is TGTGCCAGCAGCTTCTCGACTAGGACCCTGAACACTGAAGCTTTCTTT. Protein: CASSFSTRTLNTEAFF.

The V call is TRBV4-1, the J call TRBJ1-3; D might be TRBD1 (6 bases). Trimming shortened V by 4 bases and J by 0 bases, and 16 bases separated the two germline ends. The germline V gene has CDR1 MGHRA and CDR2 YSYEKL. CDR3 length equals 17 residues. CDR3 sequence (DNA): TGCGCCAGCAGCCGGGGGGGGCTGGTGCTCTCTGGAAACACCATATATTTT. It is translated as CASSRGGLVLSGNTIYF.

This rearrangement joins TRBV19 to TRBJ2-3; D not resolved. Trimming took off 6 bases at V and 4 bases at J, with 5 bases between the two ends. Germline lookup yields CDR1 LNHDA and CDR2 SQIVND (reference sequence). CDR3 size: 11 residues. This CDR3 reads CASSQSDTQYF. For the CDR3, the DNA is TGTGCCAGTAGCCAATCAGATACGCAGTATTTT.

The chain combines TRBV19 with TRBJ2-5; 7 bases agree with TRBD2. The length of the CDR3 is 14 residues. Germline CDR1 reads LNHDA; CDR2 reads SQIVND (reference sequence). Losses at the gene ends were 3 bases for V and 6 bases for J; bases not matched to a gene: 7. This CDR3 reads CASSIPGGGKTQYF. As DNA, the CDR3 is TGTGCCAGTAGTATCCCGGGAGGTGGGAAGACCCAGTACTTC.